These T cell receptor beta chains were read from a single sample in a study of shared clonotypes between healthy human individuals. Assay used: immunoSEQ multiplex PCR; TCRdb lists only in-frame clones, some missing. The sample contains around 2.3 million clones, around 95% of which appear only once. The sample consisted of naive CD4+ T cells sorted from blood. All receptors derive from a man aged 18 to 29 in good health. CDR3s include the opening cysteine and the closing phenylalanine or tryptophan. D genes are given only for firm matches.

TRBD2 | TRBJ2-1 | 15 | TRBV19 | CASSIDGLAGNEQFF
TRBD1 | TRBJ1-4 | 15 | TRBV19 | CASKTGGPTNEKLFF
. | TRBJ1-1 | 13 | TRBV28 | CASAGTVGTEAFF
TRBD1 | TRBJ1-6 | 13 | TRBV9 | CASGQVYNSPLHF
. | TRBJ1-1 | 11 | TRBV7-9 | CASSLETEAFF
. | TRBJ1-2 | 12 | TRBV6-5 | CASSDAARAFTF
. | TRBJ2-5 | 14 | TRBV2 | CASSGESYQETQYF
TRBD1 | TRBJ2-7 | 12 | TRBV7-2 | CASSVQGIEQYF
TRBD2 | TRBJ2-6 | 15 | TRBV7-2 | CASSPGRAGANVLTF
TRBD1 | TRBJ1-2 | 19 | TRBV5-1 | CASSYSTGGRLRANYGYTF
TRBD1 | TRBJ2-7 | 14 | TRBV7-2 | CASSLDDRGYEQYF
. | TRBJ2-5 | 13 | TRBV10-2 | CASSELGRETQYF
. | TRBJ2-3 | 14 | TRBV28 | CATQQGGLTDTQYF
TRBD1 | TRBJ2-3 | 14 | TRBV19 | CASTLDRAQDTQYF
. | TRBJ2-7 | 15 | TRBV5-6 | CASSLGGILAYEQYF
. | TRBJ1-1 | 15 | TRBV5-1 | CASSWRAVKDTEAFF
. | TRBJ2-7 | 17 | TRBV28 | CASSLGAADIRGEEQYF
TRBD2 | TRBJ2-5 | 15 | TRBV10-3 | CAISPSGTGEETQYF
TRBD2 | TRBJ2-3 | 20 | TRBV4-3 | CASSQGRPLAVYSSTDTQYF
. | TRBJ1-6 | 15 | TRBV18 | CASSPPGTLNSPLHF
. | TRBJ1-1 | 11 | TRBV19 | CASYMNTEAFF
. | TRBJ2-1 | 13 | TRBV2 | CASSLRDSYEQFF
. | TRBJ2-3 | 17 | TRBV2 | CASSAGTGKPSTDTQYF
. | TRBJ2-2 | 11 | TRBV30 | CARGSTGELFF
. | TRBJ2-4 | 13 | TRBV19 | CASQGRGPGIQYF